Listed here is a single T cell receptor (beta chain). What it binds is unknown. The sample originates from a study of T cell responses to AZD1222 COVID-19 vaccine. Study observations and caveats: Donors were chiefly white British, with a greater number of females, and clonal diversity was perhaps underestimated. Repertoires in all cases were sampled only once the peak T cell response had passed.

Clones were read by immunoSEQ multiplex PCR, and TCRdb kept only the in-frame ones, dropping some. Here the sample spans about 53,000 clones, 70% to 85% being singletons. The sample consisted of peripheral blood, taken on day 0 of AZD1222 vaccination. The receptor comes from an adult in good health.

The CDR3 here is CAWTDREQGYGYTF. In nucleotides, the CDR3 is TGTGCCTGGACCGACAGGGAGCAGGGCTATGGCTACACCTTC. The chain is built from TRBV30 and TRBJ1-2; 7 bases line up with TRBD1. Per the germline V gene, CDR1 is GTSNPN and CDR2 is SVGIG (reference sequence). The ends lost 4 bases at V and 4 bases at J; junction bases unmatched: 9. This CDR3 comprises 14 residues.